This record covers a single TCR beta chain. This entry comes from a study of preoperative IRX-2 immunotherapy in early breast cancer. The method was immunoSEQ multiplex PCR; TCRdb's version includes in-frame clones alone and lacks a portion of them. The sample includes under 40,000 clones, about 95% of them seen just once. Treatment denoted: preoperative locoregional IRX-2 cytokine immunotherapy. Samples came from a phase Ib trial of preoperative locoregional IRX-2 cytokine immunotherapy. CDR3 length: 15 residues. Germline V lookup: CDR1 LNHNV, CDR2 YYDKDF (reference sequence). V was cut by 1 base and J by 2 bases, with 8 bases left in between.

The V and J genes are TRBV15 and TRBJ2-2, with D perhaps matching TRBD1 (6 bases). This receptor was obtained from a human donor with breast cancer. The sample was taken from a patient treated with IRX-2 immunotherapy. The CDR3 loop reads CATSRATGNTGELFF. CDR3 sequence (DNA): TGTGCCACCAGCAGAGCGACAGGAAACACCGGGGAGCTGTTTTTT. Complete variable domain (other parts from reference TRBV15 and TRBJ2-2): DAMVIQNPRYQVTQFGKPVTLSCSQTLNHNVMYWYQQKSSQAPKLLFHYYDKDFNNEADTPDNFQSRRPNTSFCFLDIRSPGLGDTAMYLCATSRATGNTGELFFGEGSRLTVL.